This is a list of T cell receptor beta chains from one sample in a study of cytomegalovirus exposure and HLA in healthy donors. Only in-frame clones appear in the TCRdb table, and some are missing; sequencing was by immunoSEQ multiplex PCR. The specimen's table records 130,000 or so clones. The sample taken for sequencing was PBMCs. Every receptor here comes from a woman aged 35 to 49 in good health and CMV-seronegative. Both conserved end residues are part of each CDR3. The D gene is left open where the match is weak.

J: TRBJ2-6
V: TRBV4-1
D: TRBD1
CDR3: CASSQDITGVGANVLTF
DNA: TGCGCCAGCAGCCAAGATATCACAGGGGTAGGGGCCAACGTCCTGACTTTC

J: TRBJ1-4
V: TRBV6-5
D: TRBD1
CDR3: CASRQGAEKLFF
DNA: TGTGCCAGCCGACAGGGGGCTGAAAAACTGTTTTTT

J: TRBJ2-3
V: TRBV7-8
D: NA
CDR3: CATQGQWGPDTQYF
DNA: TGTGCCACCCAGGGACAATGGGGACCAGATACGCAGTATTTT

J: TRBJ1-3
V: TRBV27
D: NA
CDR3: CASSAGGVSGNTIYF
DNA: TGTGCCAGCAGTGCCGGAGGAGTCTCTGGAAACACCATATATTTT

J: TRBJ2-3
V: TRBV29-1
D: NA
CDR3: CSALLADTQYF
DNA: TGCAGCGCTTTACTAGCAGATACGCAGTATTTT

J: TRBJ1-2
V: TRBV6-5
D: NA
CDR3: CASSSSDRWINYGYTF
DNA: TGTGCCAGCAGTTCTTCCGACAGGTGGATTAACTATGGCTACACCTTC

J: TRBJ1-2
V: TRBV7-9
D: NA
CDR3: CASSLGQLNYGYTF
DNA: TGTGCCAGCAGCTTAGGACAGCTTAACTATGGCTACACCTTC

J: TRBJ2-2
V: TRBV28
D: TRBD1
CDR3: CASSLYGTGVGGELFF
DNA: TGTGCCAGCAGTTTATACGGGACAGGGGTGGGCGGGGAGCTGTTTTTT

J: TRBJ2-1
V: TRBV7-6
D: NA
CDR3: CASSIRDLHNEQFF
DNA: TGTGCCAGCAGCATAAGGGACTTGCACAATGAGCAGTTCTTC

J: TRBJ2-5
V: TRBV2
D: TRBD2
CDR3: CASTEGGGAPIQETQYF
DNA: TGTGCCAGCACCGAGGGCGGGGGGGCACCAATCCAAGAGACCCAGTACTTC

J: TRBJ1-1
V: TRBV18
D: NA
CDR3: CASSPTLNTEAFF
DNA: TGTGCCAGCTCACCCACACTGAACACTGAAGCTTTCTTT

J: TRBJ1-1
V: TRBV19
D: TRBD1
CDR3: CASSIWTGEGWTEAFF
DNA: TGTGCCAGTAGTATCTGGACAGGAGAGGGTTGGACTGAAGCTTTCTTT

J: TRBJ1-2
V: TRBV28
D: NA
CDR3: CASTLGSPKSYTF
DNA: TGTGCCAGCACCCTCGGGTCCCCGAAGAGCTACACCTTC

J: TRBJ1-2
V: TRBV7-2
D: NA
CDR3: CASSLVGQGSNYGYTF
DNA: TGTGCCAGCAGCTTAGTTGGGCAGGGGTCTAACTATGGCTACACCTTC

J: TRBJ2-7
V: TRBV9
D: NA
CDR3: CASSVAPRGENEQYF
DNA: TGTGCCAGCAGCGTAGCCCCCAGGGGGGAAAACGAGCAGTACTTC

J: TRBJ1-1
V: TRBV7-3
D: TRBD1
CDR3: CASSLQGGSTEAFF
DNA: TGTGCCAGCAGCTTACAGGGGGGAAGCACTGAAGCTTTCTTT

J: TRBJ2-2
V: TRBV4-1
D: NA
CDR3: CASSLARGRPVGELFF
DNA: TGCGCCAGCAGCCTAGCTCGGGGAAGGCCTGTCGGGGAGCTGTTTTTT

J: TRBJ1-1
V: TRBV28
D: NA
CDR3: CASSLTRGAFF
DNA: TGTGCCAGCAGTTTAACCAGGGGAGCTTTCTTT

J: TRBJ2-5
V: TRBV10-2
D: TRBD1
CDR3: CASRAGGRETQYF
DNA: TGCGCCAGCAGGGCAGGGGGCAGGGAGACCCAGTACTTC

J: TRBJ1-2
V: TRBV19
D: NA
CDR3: CASMAGDYGYTF
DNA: TGTGCCAGTATGGCGGGGGACTATGGCTACACCTTC

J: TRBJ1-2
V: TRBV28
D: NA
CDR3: CASSLRINGYTF
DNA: TGTGCCAGCAGTTTGCGGATTAATGGCTACACCTTC

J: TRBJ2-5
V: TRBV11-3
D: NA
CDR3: CASSQGLQETQYF
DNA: TGTGCCAGCAGCCAGGGACTCCAAGAGACCCAGTACTTC

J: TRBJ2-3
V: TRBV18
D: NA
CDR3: CASSPFVAAQSTDTQYF
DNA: TGTGCCAGCTCACCCTTCGTGGCAGCGCAATCCACAGATACGCAGTATTTT

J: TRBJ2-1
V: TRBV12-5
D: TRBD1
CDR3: CASGLYQGAGEQFF
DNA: TGTGCTAGTGGTTTGTACCAGGGGGCTGGGGAGCAGTTCTTC

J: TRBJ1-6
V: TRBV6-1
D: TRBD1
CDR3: CASSDRTGAGNSPLHF
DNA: TGTGCCAGCAGTGATAGGACAGGGGCGGGTAATTCACCCCTCCACTTT

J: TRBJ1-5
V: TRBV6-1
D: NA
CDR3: CASSEGVSRGNQPQHF
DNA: TGTGCCAGCAGTGAAGGGGTTAGCAGGGGCAATCAGCCCCAGCATTTT

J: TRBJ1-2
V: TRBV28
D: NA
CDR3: CASSAAGQSNYGYTF
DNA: TGTGCCAGCAGTGCAGCAGGTCAGAGTAACTATGGCTACACCTTC

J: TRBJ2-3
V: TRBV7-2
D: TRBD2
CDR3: CASRDNSGGYGDTQYF
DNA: TGTGCCAGCAGAGACAATAGCGGGGGGTATGGAGATACGCAGTATTTT

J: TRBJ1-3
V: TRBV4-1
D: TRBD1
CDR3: CASSQEIRQGAVGNTIYF
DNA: TGCGCCAGCAGCCAAGAGATAAGGCAGGGGGCGGTGGGAAACACCATATATTTT

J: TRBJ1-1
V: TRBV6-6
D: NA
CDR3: CASSRGGDTEAFF
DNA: TGTGCCAGCAGTCGGGGGGGGGACACTGAAGCTTTCTTT

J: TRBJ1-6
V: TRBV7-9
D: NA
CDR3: CASSPRTVFNSPLHF
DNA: TGTGCCAGCAGCCCAAGGACAGTCTTTAATTCACCCCTCCACTTT

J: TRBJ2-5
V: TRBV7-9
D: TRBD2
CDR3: CASAPGGGDETQYF
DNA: TGTGCCAGCGCACCGGGGGGTGGGGACGAGACCCAGTACTTC

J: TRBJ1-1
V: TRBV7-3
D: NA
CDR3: CASRSNTANTEAFF
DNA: TGTGCCAGCAGGTCTAATACAGCGAACACTGAAGCTTTCTTT

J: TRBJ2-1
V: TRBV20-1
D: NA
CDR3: CSARLMAPWFF
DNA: TGCAGTGCTAGATTAATGGCCCCGTGGTTCTTC

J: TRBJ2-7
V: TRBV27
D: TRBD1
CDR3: CASSSDRDRGSHEQYF
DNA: TGTGCCAGCAGTTCCGACCGGGACAGGGGGTCCCACGAGCAGTACTTC

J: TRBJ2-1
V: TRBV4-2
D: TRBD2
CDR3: CASTRGGASNEQFF
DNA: TGTGCCAGCACCCGCGGGGGGGCCTCCAATGAGCAGTTCTTC

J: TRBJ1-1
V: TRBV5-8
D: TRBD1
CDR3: CASTTGETGWPTEAFF
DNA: TGTGCCAGCACAACTGGCGAGACAGGGTGGCCCACTGAAGCTTTCTTT

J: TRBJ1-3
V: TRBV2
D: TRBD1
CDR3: CASSADRASGNTIYF
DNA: TGTGCCAGCAGTGCCGACAGGGCCAGCGGAAACACCATATATTTT

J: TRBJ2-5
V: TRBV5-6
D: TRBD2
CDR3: CASSPGGKTQYF
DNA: TGTGCCAGCAGCCCGGGGGGGAAGACCCAGTACTTC

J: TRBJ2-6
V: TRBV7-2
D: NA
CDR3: CASSGSTGANVLTF
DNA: TGTGCCAGCAGCGGATCGACAGGGGCCAACGTCCTGACTTTC

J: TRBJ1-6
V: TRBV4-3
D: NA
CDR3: CASSQEIGRVASPLHF
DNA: TGCGCCAGCAGCCAAGAAATCGGCAGGGTGGCTTCACCCCTCCACTTT

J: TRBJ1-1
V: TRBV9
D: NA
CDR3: CASSPGASEAFF
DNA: TGTGCCAGCAGCCCTGGGGCCTCAGAAGCTTTCTTT

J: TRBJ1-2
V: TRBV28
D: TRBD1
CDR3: CASSSITPGQMNYGYTF
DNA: TGTGCCAGCAGTTCTATAACCCCGGGACAGATGAACTATGGCTACACCTTC

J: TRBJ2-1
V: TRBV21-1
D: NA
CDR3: CASSPSGGFNNEQFF
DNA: TGTGCCAGCAGCCCCTCCGGGGGGTTCAACAATGAGCAGTTCTTC

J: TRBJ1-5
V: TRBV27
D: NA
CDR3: CASSLAGRQPQHF
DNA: TGTGCCAGCAGTTTGGCAGGGCGTCAGCCCCAGCATTTT

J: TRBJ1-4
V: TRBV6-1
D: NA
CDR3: CASSERGVDEKLFF
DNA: TGTGCCAGCAGTGAAAGGGGCGTGGATGAAAAACTGTTTTTT

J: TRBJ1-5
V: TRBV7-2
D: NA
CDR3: CASSPGVEQPQHF
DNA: TGTGCCAGCAGCCCGGGGGTAGAACAGCCCCAGCATTTT

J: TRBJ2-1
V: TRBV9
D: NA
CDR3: CASRTSDQRNEQFF
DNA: TGTGCCAGCAGGACTTCAGATCAGAGGAATGAGCAGTTCTTC

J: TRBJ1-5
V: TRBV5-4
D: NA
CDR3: CASSFGGKVGQPQHF
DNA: TGTGCCAGCAGCTTTGGGGGGAAGGTCGGTCAGCCCCAGCATTTT

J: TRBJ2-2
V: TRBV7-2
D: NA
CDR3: CASSLFPGLNTGELFF
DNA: TGTGCCAGCAGCTTATTCCCAGGGCTGAACACCGGGGAGCTGTTTTTT

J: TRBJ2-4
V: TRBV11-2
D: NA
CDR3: CASSPTGGENIQYF
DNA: TGTGCCAGCAGCCCTACAGGTGGAGAAAACATTCAGTACTTC